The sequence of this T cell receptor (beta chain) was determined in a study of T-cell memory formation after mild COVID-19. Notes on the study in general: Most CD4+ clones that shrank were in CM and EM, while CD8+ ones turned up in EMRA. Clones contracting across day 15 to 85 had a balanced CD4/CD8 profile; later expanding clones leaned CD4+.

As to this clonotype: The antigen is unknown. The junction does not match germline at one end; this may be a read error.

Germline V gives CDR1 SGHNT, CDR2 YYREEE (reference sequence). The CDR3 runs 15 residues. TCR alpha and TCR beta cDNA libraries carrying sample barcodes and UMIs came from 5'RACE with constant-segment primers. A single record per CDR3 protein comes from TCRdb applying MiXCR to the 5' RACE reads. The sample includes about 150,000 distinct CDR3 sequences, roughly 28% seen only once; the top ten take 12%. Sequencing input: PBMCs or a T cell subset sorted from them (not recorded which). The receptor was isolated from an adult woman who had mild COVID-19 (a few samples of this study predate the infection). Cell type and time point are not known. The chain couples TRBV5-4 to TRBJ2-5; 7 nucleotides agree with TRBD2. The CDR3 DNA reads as TGTGCCAGCACCTTGGGAGGGGCGATCCAAGAGACCCAGTACTTC. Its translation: CASTLGGAIQETQYF.